These 19 T cell receptor beta chains were sequenced from one sample in a study of blood T cell repertoires in COVID-19. Assay: immunoSEQ multiplex PCR; the TCRdb copy retains only in-frame clones and omits some. Of about 270,000 clones listed, about 89% are singletons. Sequenced input: peripheral blood. Receptor source: a woman aged 55-69 years who had recovered from COVID-19.

V usage is TRBV11-2 and J usage is TRBJ2-7, with D possibly TRBD1 on 5 matching bases. V was cut by 4 bases and J by 6 bases, with 13 bases left in between. There are 13 residues in the CDR3. Per germline, CDR1 SGHAT and CDR2 FQNNGV. The CDR3 loop is CASSSNSQGEQYF. The CDR3 DNA reads as TGTGCCAGCAGCTCCAACAGTCAGGGCGAGCAGTACTTC.

The chain uses TRBV10-3 and TRBJ2-7; 10 bases are a match to TRBD1. Germline V gives CDR1 ENHRY, CDR2 SYGVKD. The CDR3 has 15 amino acids. The junction had 2 bases not matched to a gene; V was cut back by 0 bases and J by 3 bases. The CDR3 loop reads CAISESWDRGYEQYF. The CDR3 coding sequence is TGTGCCATCAGTGAGTCGTGGGACAGGGGCTACGAGCAGTACTTC.

This clone was found a few times. J is TRBJ1-5 and V is TRBV27, with D possibly TRBD1 on 6 matching bases. The CDR3 loop spans 14 amino acids. Germline assignment: CDR1 MNHEY and CDR2 SMNVEV (reference sequence). V lost 7 bases to trimming and J lost 9 bases, with 19 bases between them. CDR3 nucleotide sequence: TGTGCCAGCAAAGCGGACAGAGGGTCGGGGCCCCAGCATTTT. It specifies CASKADRGSGPQHF.

This clone was recorded a few times. The rearrangement uses TRBV9 and TRBJ1-6; perhaps TRBD1 as D (6 bases). Germline-derived CDR1 and CDR2 are SGDLS and YYNGEE. Trimming cost V 4 bases and J 7 bases, with 12 bases left between them. The CDR3 contains 14 residues. The CDR3 here is CASSPDRINSPLHF. The CDR3 DNA reads as TGTGCCAGCAGCCCCGACAGGATAAATTCACCCCTCCACTTT.

The chain combines TRBV13 with TRBJ2-7, with D perhaps matching TRBD2 (6 bases). The CDR3 totals 14 residues. Germline V gene data show CDR1 as PRHDT and CDR2 as FYEKMQ (reference sequence). Trimming stripped 5 bases from V and 4 bases from J, with 15 bases between. This CDR3 reads CASSPREAGYEQYF. The CDR3 DNA reads TGTGCCAGCAGCCCAAGGGAGGCCGGGTACGAGCAGTACTTC.

This clone was detected once. V usage is TRBV4-1 and J usage is TRBJ2-3; 10 nucleotides align to TRBD2. Germline CDR1 MGHRA, CDR2 YSYEKL. CDR3 length equals 16 residues. After removal of 5 bases from V and 0 bases from J, the junction contained 5 bases not matched to a gene. CDR3 DNA sequence: TGCGCCAGCAGCTTCCTAGCGGGGGCTAGCACAGATACGCAGTATTTT. This codes for CASSFLAGASTDTQYF.

The V call is TRBV5-8, the J call TRBJ1-5, with D possibly being TRBD1 (6 bases). The CDR3 runs to 15 residues. The ends were cut back, 3 bases at V and 6 bases at J, with 16 bases in the middle. The germline CDR1 and CDR2 sequences are SGHTS and YDEGEE. CDR3 bases: TGTGCCAGCAGCTCAGGCACAGGGCCGAGTCAGCCCCAGCATTTT. Translation: CASSSGTGPSQPQHF. Looking up the rest from reference TRBV5-8 and TRBJ1-5 gives the full variable domain: EAGVTQSPTHLIKTRGQQATLRCSPISGHTSVYWYQQALGLGLQFLLWYDEGEERNRGNFPPRFSGRQFPNYSSELNVNALELEDSALYLCASSSGTGPSQPQHFGDGTRLSIL.

CDR3 nucleotides: TGTGCCAGCAGTTACACGGGGGGTCTAATATACAATGAGCAGTTCTTC. The encoded protein is CASSYTGGLIYNEQFF. This chain joins TRBV6-5 and TRBJ2-1, with 7 bases identical to TRBD2. J was trimmed by 4 bases and V by 2 bases; bases with no gene match: 8. The CDR3 has 16 residues. CDR1 is MNHEY and CDR2 is SVGAGI in the germline V gene.

The rearrangement joins TRBV6-5 to TRBJ2-7, with 10 nucleotides matching TRBD1. The CDR3 has 15 residues. Trimming cost V 8 bases and J 4 bases; bases outside gene matches: 11. The V gene's germline CDR1 is MNHEY and CDR2 SVGAGI. The CDR3 here is CASSISGGQGYEQYF. CDR3 nucleotides: TGTGCCAGCTCAATTTCCGGGGGACAGGGGTACGAGCAGTACTTC.

V usage is TRBV28 and J usage is TRBJ1-2; 10 bases are shared with TRBD1. The CDR3 spans 17 residues. CDR1 and CDR2 (germline): MDHEN, SYDVKM. The trim removed 5 bases at V and 2 bases at J, leaving 11 bases unmatched. The CDR3 loop is CASSRWDRGTGNYGYTF. The DNA for the CDR3 is TGTGCCAGCAGTCGGTGGGACAGGGGTACAGGCAACTATGGCTACACCTTC.

The CDR3 DNA follows: TGTGCCAGCAGTTATGAGGGGGCGGGGCAGTTCTTC. This translates into CASSYEGAGQFF. The chain employs TRBV6-5 and TRBJ2-1; 7 nucleotides align to TRBD1. Trimming removed 3 bases from V and 12 bases from J; junction bases left unmatched: 5. The CDR3 covers 12 residues. In germline, CDR1 is MNHEY, CDR2 SVGAGI.

The chain uses TRBV5-6 and TRBJ1-5, with a tentative D call TRBD1 (5 bases). The CDR3 spans 13 residues. In germline, CDR1 is SGHDT, CDR2 YYEEEE. V shed 1 base and J shed 5 bases, with 7 bases lying between them. The CDR3 region is CASSLQGYQPQHF. CDR3 coding DNA: TGTGCCAGCAGCTTGCAGGGTTATCAGCCCCAGCATTTT.

The rearrangement links TRBV4-3 to TRBJ1-2; 7 bases match TRBD1. The germline gives CDR1 LGHNA, CDR2 YSLEER. J lost 4 bases, V lost 0 bases, and 8 bases had no gene match. There are 16 residues in the CDR3. The CDR3 sequence is CASSQEWAGGSYGYTF. Written as DNA, the CDR3 is TGCGCCAGCAGCCAAGAATGGGCAGGGGGGTCCTATGGCTACACCTTC.

The chain carries TRBV4-1 and TRBJ2-7; tentatively, D is TRBD2 (7 bases). Between the trimmed V and J ends, which lost 5 bases and 1 base, there was a span of 15 bases. CDR1 MGHRA and CDR2 YSYEKL come from the germline V gene. This CDR3 has 15 amino acids. Written as DNA, the CDR3 is TGCGCCAGCAGCTGGGAGGGGGGCCCGTCCTACGAGCAGTACTTC. It codes for CASSWEGGPSYEQYF.

This sequence joins TRBV7-2 and TRBJ2-7; D is undetermined. This CDR3 has 12 residues. Trimming pared 3 bases from V and 2 bases from J, leaving 5 bases between. Per the germline V gene, CDR1 is SGHTA and CDR2 is FQGNSA. The CDR3 loop reads CASSFPPYEQYF. For the CDR3, the DNA is TGTGCCAGCAGCTTCCCTCCCTACGAGCAGTACTTC.

The gene calls are TRBV4-3 and TRBJ2-3; 8 positions match TRBD2. Germline CDR1 is LGHNA and CDR2 is YSLEER. V shed 0 bases, J shed 4 bases, and the junction held 3 bases outside the gene matches. The CDR3 is 15 amino acids. Written as DNA, the CDR3 is TGCGCCAGCAGCCAAGAGTCGGGGGGGCCAGATACGCAGTATTTT. Translation gives CASSQESGGPDTQYF.

This rearrangement joins TRBV27 to TRBJ2-7; 7 nucleotides align to TRBD1. CDR1 MNHEY and CDR2 SMNVEV come from the germline V gene (reference sequence). The trim removed 5 bases at V and 1 base at J, leaving 2 bases unmatched. This CDR3 contains 13 residues. Here the CDR3 reads CASSTTGSYEQYF. CDR3 nucleotides: TGTGCCAGCAGTACGACAGGGTCCTACGAGCAGTACTTC.

The V gene is TRBV7-2, the J gene TRBJ2-5, with D possibly being TRBD2 (7 bases). Germline lookup yields CDR1 SGHTA and CDR2 FQGNSA. The CDR3 contains 13 residues. With 5 bases removed from V and 5 bases from J, the gap between germline ends came to 12 bases. CDR3 in DNA: TGTGCCAGCAGCGGGGGGGGGCTTGAGACCCAGTACTTC. Encoded protein: CASSGGGLETQYF.

This clone has only a few counts. The chain carries TRBV27 and TRBJ1-2, with 12 bases identical to TRBD1. Looked up from germline, CDR1 is MNHEY and CDR2 is SMNVEV (reference sequence). Germline trimming cut 6 bases from V and 4 bases from J; bases unmatched to any gene: 15. The CDR3 loop spans 18 amino acids. The chain's CDR3 is CASRAMWDRGLSSYGYTF. The DNA for the CDR3 is TGTGCCAGCAGGGCGATGTGGGACAGGGGGCTTTCTAGCTATGGCTACACCTTC.